The rows below give T cell receptor beta chains drawn from one sample of a study of blood T cells in healthy people across ages. TCRdb independently ran MiXCR on the 5' RACE reads; one entry per CDR3 protein. The data show nearly 1 million distinct CDR3 sequences, with roughly 51% seen just once and about 21% held by the top ten. The sequenced material came from blood. The origin of the receptors is a woman aged 60-75 years in good health. Each CDR3 is given with its conserved first and last residue. Fields, in order: V gene, D gene, J gene, clone size, CDR3 protein, CDR3 DNA. D genes are given only for firm matches. The size field is filled for only some rows; it gives once, few, many or a size class.

V gene: TRBV7-2; D gene: NA; J gene: TRBJ1-5; clone size: NA; CDR3 protein: CASSSGSISNQPQHF; CDR3 DNA: TGTGCCAGCAGCTCAGGCAGTATAAGCAATCAGCCCCAGCATTTT
V gene: TRBV7-9; D gene: NA; J gene: TRBJ2-7; clone size: NA; CDR3 protein: CASRKDRKNSYEQYF; CDR3 DNA: TGTGCCAGCAGAAAGGACAGAAAGAACTCCTACGAGCAGTACTTC
V gene: TRBV2; D gene: NA; J gene: TRBJ2-7; clone size: many; CDR3 protein: CASSGGGRARYEQYF; CDR3 DNA: TGTGCCAGCAGTGGGGGCGGCAGGGCGAGGTACGAGCAGTACTTC
V gene: TRBV21-1; D gene: NA; J gene: TRBJ1-4; clone size: once; CDR3 protein: CASGELHEKLFF; CDR3 DNA: TGTGCCAGCGGAGAATTACATGAAAAACTGTTTTTT
V gene: TRBV7-9; D gene: TRBD1; J gene: TRBJ2-3; clone size: few; CDR3 protein: CASSAGRDRGTDTQYF; CDR3 DNA: TGTGCCAGCAGCGCCGGCCGGGACAGGGGAACAGATACGCAGTATTTT
V gene: TRBV12-3/TRBV12-4; D gene: TRBD1; J gene: TRBJ2-7; clone size: few; CDR3 protein: CASSRQGAKNEQYF; CDR3 DNA: TGTGCCAGCAGTAGACAGGGGGCGAAAAACGAGCAGTACTTC
V gene: TRBV5-1; D gene: NA; J gene: TRBJ2-6; clone size: few; CDR3 protein: CASSLWGSSGANVLTF; CDR3 DNA: TGCGCCAGCAGCTTGTGGGGTTCCTCTGGGGCCAACGTCCTGACTTTC
V gene: TRBV29-1; D gene: NA; J gene: TRBJ1-1; clone size: NA; CDR3 protein: CSVALYTEAFF; CDR3 DNA: TGCAGCGTTGCCCTGTACACTGAAGCTTTCTTT
V gene: TRBV4-2; D gene: NA; J gene: TRBJ2-3; clone size: NA; CDR3 protein: CASSPSISGVRTDTQYF; CDR3 DNA: TGTGCCAGCAGCCCTAGTATTAGCGGCGTTCGCACAGATACGCAGTATTTT
V gene: TRBV4-2; D gene: NA; J gene: TRBJ2-5; clone size: NA; CDR3 protein: CASSQDRGDQETQYF; CDR3 DNA: TGTGCCAGCAGCCAAGATAGGGGGGACCAAGAGACCCAGTACTTC
V gene: TRBV21-1; D gene: NA; J gene: TRBJ2-7; clone size: NA; CDR3 protein: CASSKTTTSESSYEQYF; CDR3 DNA: TGTGCCAGCAGCAAAACGACGACTAGCGAGAGCTCCTACGAGCAGTACTTC
V gene: TRBV7-9; D gene: TRBD1; J gene: TRBJ2-5; clone size: NA; CDR3 protein: CASSGSTGGDTWAPRETQYF; CDR3 DNA: TGTGCCAGCAGCGGATCGACAGGGGGCGACACGTGGGCCCCCAGGGAGACCCAGTACTTC
V gene: TRBV20-1; D gene: TRBD1; J gene: TRBJ2-7; clone size: few; CDR3 protein: CSASGQGDYEQYF; CDR3 DNA: TGCAGTGCTAGCGGACAGGGCGACTACGAGCAGTACTTC
V gene: TRBV29-1; D gene: NA; J gene: TRBJ2-7; clone size: NA; CDR3 protein: CSAVGGYGQYF; CDR3 DNA: TGCAGCGCCGTCGGGGGATACGGGCAGTACTTC
V gene: TRBV12-3/TRBV12-4; D gene: NA; J gene: TRBJ2-4; clone size: NA; CDR3 protein: CASTSRLAKNIQYF; CDR3 DNA: TGTGCCAGCACCTCCAGGCTAGCCAAAAACATTCAGTACTTC
V gene: TRBV5-1; D gene: TRBD2; J gene: TRBJ2-3; clone size: few; CDR3 protein: CASSPGVAGLTDTQYF; CDR3 DNA: TGCGCCAGCAGCCCCGGGGTAGCGGGCCTCACAGATACGCAGTATTTT
V gene: TRBV9; D gene: TRBD2; J gene: TRBJ2-3; clone size: NA; CDR3 protein: CASSGGGKGDTQYF; CDR3 DNA: TGTGCCAGCAGTGGGGGAGGGAAAGGAGATACGCAGTATTTT
V gene: TRBV18; D gene: NA; J gene: TRBJ1-5; clone size: NA; CDR3 protein: CASSPVQGNSNQPQHF; CDR3 DNA: TGTGCCAGCTCTCCAGTTCAGGGGAACAGCAATCAGCCCCAGCATTTT
V gene: TRBV14; D gene: NA; J gene: TRBJ2-3; clone size: NA; CDR3 protein: CASSQGSGSGSWDTQYF; CDR3 DNA: TGTGCCAGCAGCCAAGGCTCCGGTAGCGGTTCTTGGGATACGCAGTATTTT
V gene: TRBV4-3; D gene: NA; J gene: TRBJ2-5; clone size: NA; CDR3 protein: CASSHDLTETQYF; CDR3 DNA: TGCGCCAGCAGCCATGATCTCACGGAGACCCAGTACTTC
V gene: TRBV30; D gene: TRBD2; J gene: TRBJ2-7; clone size: NA; CDR3 protein: CAWSAKAGPSYEQYF; CDR3 DNA: TGTGCCTGGAGTGCAAAAGCGGGACCATCCTACGAGCAGTACTTC
V gene: TRBV11-3; D gene: TRBD2; J gene: TRBJ2-1; clone size: NA; CDR3 protein: CASSVGLASDEQFF; CDR3 DNA: TGTGCCAGCAGCGTGGGACTAGCGAGCGATGAGCAGTTCTTC
V gene: TRBV7-2; D gene: TRBD2; J gene: TRBJ2-7; clone size: few; CDR3 protein: CASSQAAGGGSYEQYF; CDR3 DNA: TGTGCCAGCAGCCAAGCCGCCGGGGGGGGATCCTACGAGCAGTACTTC
V gene: TRBV4-2; D gene: NA; J gene: TRBJ1-6; clone size: NA; CDR3 protein: CASSQDVANSPLHF; CDR3 DNA: TGTGCCAGCAGCCAAGATGTTGCGAATTCACCCCTCCACTTT
V gene: TRBV20-1; D gene: NA; J gene: TRBJ2-5; clone size: NA; CDR3 protein: CSAPQGGQETQYF; CDR3 DNA: TGCAGTGCTCCGCAGGGGGGGCAAGAGACCCAGTACTTC
V gene: TRBV6-6; D gene: NA; J gene: TRBJ2-6; clone size: few; CDR3 protein: CASSYGDSGANVLTF; CDR3 DNA: TGTGCCAGCAGTTATGGAGATTCTGGGGCCAACGTCCTGACTTTC
V gene: TRBV9; D gene: TRBD2; J gene: TRBJ2-3; clone size: NA; CDR3 protein: CASSPRVAGVGTDTQYF; CDR3 DNA: TGTGCCAGCAGCCCTCGGGTAGCGGGAGTGGGTACAGATACGCAGTATTTT
V gene: TRBV4-1; D gene: TRBD1; J gene: TRBJ2-3; clone size: NA; CDR3 protein: CASGQGQGRDTQYF; CDR3 DNA: TGCGCCAGCGGCCAAGGACAGGGGAGGGATACGCAGTATTTT
V gene: TRBV5-1; D gene: TRBD2; J gene: TRBJ2-5; clone size: NA; CDR3 protein: CASSQGTSGSTRGETQYF; CDR3 DNA: TGCGCCAGCAGCCAGGGGACTAGCGGGAGCACGCGTGGGGAGACCCAGTACTTC
V gene: TRBV4-1; D gene: TRBD2; J gene: TRBJ2-1; clone size: once; CDR3 protein: CASSQDTSGNGEQFF; CDR3 DNA: TGCGCCAGCAGCCAAGACACTAGCGGGAATGGTGAGCAGTTCTTC
V gene: TRBV12-3/TRBV12-4; D gene: TRBD2; J gene: TRBJ2-1; clone size: NA; CDR3 protein: CASSSPRGSSYNEQFF; CDR3 DNA: TGTGCCAGCAGTTCGCCGCGGGGGAGCTCCTACAATGAGCAGTTCTTC
V gene: TRBV2; D gene: NA; J gene: TRBJ2-1; clone size: NA; CDR3 protein: CASSEEDTGLSGEFF; CDR3 DNA: TGTGCCAGCAGTGAAGAGGACACGGGTCTTTCCGGGGAGTTCTTC
V gene: TRBV14; D gene: NA; J gene: TRBJ2-2; clone size: NA; CDR3 protein: CTSSPGAWTDPARNTGELFF; CDR3 DNA: TGTACCAGCAGCCCCGGGGCCTGGACCGACCCGGCCAGAAACACCGGGGAGCTGTTTTTT
V gene: TRBV18; D gene: TRBD2; J gene: TRBJ2-7; clone size: many; CDR3 protein: CASSPRTSGAYEQYF; CDR3 DNA: TGTGCCAGCTCACCCCGGACTAGCGGTGCCTACGAGCAGTACTTC